In its sample, the clone carrying this T cell receptor beta chain ranks as medium-sized (0.01 to 0.1%). These data are taken from a study of metastatic and nonmetastatic thyroid tumors. The V gene end was trimmed by 7 bases and the J gene end by 8 bases; junction bases not matched to a gene: 8. The germline CDR1 and CDR2 sequences are LGHNT and FRNRAP. The CDR3 contains 14 residues. With MiXCR, TCRdb reprocessed the PCR reads. Of a few thousand clones listed, around 32% are singletons. Thyroid surgery was preceded by no treatment in any patient. The chain links TRBV12-5 to TRBJ2-2, with 9 bases fitting TRBD1. This clonotype originated in a female donor with papillary thyroid cancer or a benign thyroid nodule (not recorded which). Some clones in this sample may be carry-over from other donors' samples. The sequencing sample was made of adjacent normal tissue. CDR3 in DNA: TGTGCTAGTGTTCCGGGACAGGGTAGGGGGGAGCTGTTTTTT. Amino acid sequence: CASVPGQGRGELFF.